What follows is one T cell receptor beta chain and its context. Its antigen target is currently unknown. This entry belongs to a study of CXCR3-negative and CXCR3-positive naive CD8 T cells (dated by TCRdb to about 2019). As for the study more broadly: In total, 110 million to 150 million TRB reads were obtained, corresponding to roughly 1.5 +/- 0.3 million reads per library. Diversity and physicochemical repertoire analyses covered about a dozen donors pooled from two independent experiments. Naive subsets from about 5 donors and memory cells from 3 donors were included in the TRBV-TRBJ cluster analysis.

The investigation overall reported the following: TRB CDR3s from CXCR3-positive naive cells showed higher hydrophobicity (lower Kidera factor 4), lower energy, and higher strength and volume indices than CXCR3-negative naive cells. Naive CXCR3-negative and CXCR3-positive cells from the same donor showed similar TRBV-TRBJ usage, whereas memory cells showed distinct patterns. Because surface CD5, which has been linked to self-reactivity in mice, was comparable between naive subsets, TCR interaction strength was also inferred from TRB CDR3 physicochemical properties. Freshly isolated PBMCs were used for most assays because CXCR3 expression went down partially after cryopreservation. Repertoire diversity was comparably high in both naive subsets but much lower in memory CD8+ T cells.

From a lookup of the germline V gene (reference sequence), CDR1 and CDR2 are LGHDT and YNNKEL. The CDR3 numbers 15 residues from cysteine through phenylalanine. DNA is not on record. For every CD8+ T cell subset, over 250,000 cells were flow-sorted straight into RLT lysis buffer, and each subset was sorted in triplicate. To exclude memory contaminants, naive CD8+ T cells were stringently defined as CD45RO-CCR7+CD27+CD95-. Using standard density gradient centrifugation, peripheral blood mononuclear cells were isolated from buffy coats. Naive CXCR3-negative and CXCR3-positive CD8+ T cells were flow-sorted on a FACSAria III. An RNeasy Mini Kit was used to extract total RNA from the sorted cells. Sequencing was carried out with a NextSeq 550. The Human TCR Profiling Kit (MiLaboratory) was used to make UMI-labeled 5' RACE TRB cDNA libraries. cDNA synthesis used the entire amount of extracted RNA, and PCR amplification then used the entire amount of cDNA produced. Libraries were prepared in parallel with an identical number of PCR cycles. Per the original workflow: With a requirement of at least two reads per UMI, MIGEC and MiXCR extracted about 50,000 +/- 10,000 unique UMI-labeled TRB cDNA molecules per library. On average, each library contained approximately 40,000 +/- 10,000 functional in-frame TRB CDR3 nucleotide clonotypes without stop codons. After each sample was downsampled to 5000 UMI-labeled TRB molecules, VDJtools was used to calculate diversity metrics such as normalized Shannon-Wiener and Chao1. VDJtools computed clonotype-size-weighted physicochemical properties of the central five CDR3 residues: interaction energy, strength, volume and Kidera factor 4. The reads were reprocessed in TCRdb, with one entry per CDR3 protein sequence and no accompanying DNA. V and J calls and clone size were set by TCRdb, not the authors. The sample's table lists a count of approximately 100,000 distinct CDR3 sequences. The ten most abundant clones make up approximately 0.38% of the sample.

The sequence joins TRBV3-1 to TRBJ2-1; the D gene TCRdb calls, TRBD2, cannot be checked with no DNA. The sequencing input was naive CXCR3+ CD8+ T cells from blood. The sample's cell subset or site, from its label and the paper: CD45RO-CCR7+CD27+CD95- naive CD8+ T cells expressing CXCR3 (TNR3+). The clonotype originates from a human donor in good health. Some clones in this sample may be carry-over from other donors' samples. CDR3 loop: CASRQLAGGLNEQFF.